Below are 5 T cell receptor beta chains sequenced from a single sample in a study of shared clonotypes between healthy human individuals. Only in-frame clones appear in the TCRdb table, and some are missing; sequencing was by immunoSEQ multiplex PCR. The table lists about 2.3 million clones, 85% to 95% of them singletons. Sequencing was done on a sample of naive CD4+ T cells from PBMCs. Subset described: CD45RA+ positively selected. These receptors originate from a man between 18 and 35 years old in good health. Some clones in this sample may be carry-over from other donors' samples.

In regard to this clone: Other nucleotide sequences in the sample specify the same CDR3. The rearrangement uses TRBV11-2 and TRBJ2-2; D remains ambiguous. This CDR3 is built from 13 residues. Looked up from germline, CDR1 is SGHAT and CDR2 is FQNNGV. V was cut by 5 bases and J by 0 bases, with 4 bases left in between. This CDR3 is CASSPTNTGELFF. The CDR3 nucleotides read TGTGCCAGCAGCCCTACGAACACCGGGGAGCTGTTTTTT.

The V and J genes are TRBV6-1 and TRBJ1-2; D perhaps matches TRBD1 (6 bases). Germline V gene data show CDR1 as MNHNS and CDR2 as SASEGT. The CDR3 extends over 15 amino acids. Trimming cost V 3 bases and J 4 bases, with 15 bases left between them. CDR3 sequence (DNA): TGTGCCAGCAGTGACCCTCGAGGGGGGACCTATGGCTACACCTTC. It translates to CASSDPRGGTYGYTF.

This chain's CDR3 is CASSLGPNGYNEQFF. CDR3 DNA sequence: TGTGCCAGCAGCTTGGGGCCAAACGGATACAATGAGCAGTTCTTC. This chain links TRBV7-2 with TRBJ2-1, with a tentative D call TRBD1 (5 bases). This CDR3 comprises 15 residues. Germline CDR1 SGHTA, CDR2 FQGNSA. V dropped 3 bases and J dropped 4 bases, with 13 bases sitting between them.

The chain carries TRBV7-3 and TRBJ2-3; 7 positions match TRBD2. V was pared by 7 bases and J by 4 bases, with 5 bases of the junction left unmatched. Germline values: CDR1 SGHTA, CDR2 FQGTGA. The CDR3 totals 13 residues. Here the CDR3 DNA reads TGTGCCAGCACCACTGGGGGGGCAGATACGCAGTATTTT. Translated: CASTTGGADTQYF.

V is TRBV6-1 and J is TRBJ2-7; the match to TRBD2 covers 9 bases. The CDR3 consists of 15 residues. Losses at the gene ends were 2 bases for V and 7 bases for J; bases not matched to a gene: 9. Germline V gives CDR1 MNHNS, CDR2 SASEGT. Here the CDR3 reads CASSERSRLAGEQYF. For the CDR3, the DNA is TGTGCCAGCAGTGAAAGGTCGCGGCTAGCGGGGGAGCAGTACTTC.